Listed below are T cell receptor beta chains from one sample, sequenced in a study of T-cell reconstitution after alpha-beta-depleted transplantation in children. TCRdb processed the PCR reads anew with MiXCR; each CDR3 protein has one entry. The sample lists about 460,000 distinct CDR3 sequences; over 9.5% were seen once. The source was PBMCs, collected before TCRalphabeta/CD19-depleted stem cell transplant. The receptors derive from a child aged 2 to 10 with inherited bone marrow failure, due to receive a stem cell transplant. Each CDR3 is given with its conserved first and last residue. The D gene is left open where the match is weak. Size is omitted from some rows. Given values are once, few, many or a class for expanded clones.

v_gene: TRBV6-5; j_gene: TRBJ1-1; d_gene: NA; len: 16; abundance: NA; CDR3aa: CASSYSSSSPNTEAFF; CDR3nt: TGTGCCAGCAGTTACTCGAGCTCCAGCCCGAACACTGAAGCTTTCTTT
v_gene: TRBV28; j_gene: TRBJ2-1; d_gene: TRBD2; len: 16; abundance: few; CDR3aa: CASRLPGGDSYNEQFF; CDR3nt: TGTGCCAGCAGACTCCCGGGGGGGGACTCCTACAATGAGCAGTTCTTC
v_gene: TRBV29-1; j_gene: TRBJ1-2; d_gene: TRBD1; len: 16; abundance: many; CDR3aa: CSDLSRDSGANYGYTF; CDR3nt: TGCAGCGACTTGTCCCGGGACAGCGGCGCTAACTATGGCTACACCTTC
v_gene: TRBV19; j_gene: TRBJ1-1; d_gene: NA; len: 15; abundance: many; CDR3aa: CASSINNGLNTEAFF; CDR3nt: TGTGCCAGTAGTATCAACAATGGGCTGAACACTGAAGCTTTCTTT
v_gene: TRBV27; j_gene: TRBJ1-5; d_gene: NA; len: 16; abundance: NA; CDR3aa: CASSLGGADRDQPQHF; CDR3nt: TGTGCCAGCAGTTTGGGGGGGGCGGATCGGGATCAGCCCCAGCATTTT
v_gene: TRBV9; j_gene: TRBJ2-5; d_gene: NA; len: 16; abundance: many; CDR3aa: CASSPRGLGTVETQYF; CDR3nt: TGTGCCAGCAGCCCCCGGGGCCTGGGCACCGTGGAGACCCAGTACTTC
v_gene: TRBV20-1; j_gene: TRBJ1-4; d_gene: TRBD1; len: 12; abundance: NA; CDR3aa: CSATDRVRKLFF; CDR3nt: TGCAGTGCCACAGACAGGGTGCGAAAACTGTTTTTT
v_gene: TRBV27; j_gene: TRBJ2-1; d_gene: TRBD1; len: 13; abundance: many; CDR3aa: CASSGQGRNEQFF; CDR3nt: TGTGCCAGCAGCGGACAGGGGAGGAATGAGCAGTTCTTC
v_gene: TRBV7-9; j_gene: TRBJ2-2; d_gene: NA; len: 15; abundance: many; CDR3aa: CASSPNWGQDGELFF; CDR3nt: TGTGCCAGCAGCCCGAATTGGGGGCAAGACGGGGAGCTGTTTTTT
v_gene: TRBV12-3/TRBV12-4; j_gene: TRBJ2-1; d_gene: NA; len: 14; abundance: many; CDR3aa: CASKPGPVYNEQFF; CDR3nt: TGTGCCAGCAAGCCAGGACCAGTTTACAATGAGCAGTTCTTC
v_gene: TRBV6-1; j_gene: TRBJ2-2; d_gene: TRBD1; len: 16; abundance: NA; CDR3aa: CASSEPQGARGGELFF; CDR3nt: TGTGCCAGCAGTGAACCGCAGGGGGCGCGGGGCGGGGAGCTGTTTTTT
v_gene: TRBV14; j_gene: TRBJ2-5; d_gene: NA; len: 15; abundance: few; CDR3aa: CASSQFDPGQETQYF; CDR3nt: TGTGCCAGCAGCCAGTTTGATCCGGGACAAGAGACCCAGTACTTC
v_gene: TRBV20-1; j_gene: TRBJ2-1; d_gene: NA; len: 15; abundance: many; CDR3aa: CSALITGSHYNEQFF; CDR3nt: TGCAGTGCTCTAATAACAGGGTCCCACTACAATGAGCAGTTCTTC
v_gene: TRBV29-1; j_gene: TRBJ2-2; d_gene: TRBD1; len: 13; abundance: many; CDR3aa: CSVLAGGTGELFF; CDR3nt: TGCAGCGTCTTGGCAGGGGGCACCGGGGAGCTGTTTTTT
v_gene: TRBV4-3; j_gene: TRBJ2-3; d_gene: NA; len: 14; abundance: many; CDR3aa: CASSQEISTDTQYF; CDR3nt: TGCGCCAGCAGCCAAGAAATAAGCACAGATACGCAGTATTTT
v_gene: TRBV29-1; j_gene: TRBJ2-1; d_gene: TRBD2; len: 14; abundance: many; CDR3aa: CSVERLAAYNEQFF; CDR3nt: TGCAGCGTTGAACGACTAGCAGCCTACAATGAGCAGTTCTTC
v_gene: TRBV20-1; j_gene: TRBJ2-7; d_gene: NA; len: 15; abundance: many; CDR3aa: CSARDFRGSSYEQYF; CDR3nt: TGCAGTGCTAGAGATTTCCGGGGTAGCTCCTACGAGCAGTACTTC
v_gene: TRBV4-1; j_gene: TRBJ2-5; d_gene: NA; len: 14; abundance: many; CDR3aa: CASSQRLGGGTQYF; CDR3nt: TGCGCCAGCAGCCAACGCTTAGGGGGTGGGACCCAGTACTTC
v_gene: TRBV12-3/TRBV12-4; j_gene: TRBJ2-3; d_gene: TRBD2; len: 16; abundance: NA; CDR3aa: CASSSPWLAGVDTQYF; CDR3nt: TGTGCCAGCAGTTCCCCCTGGCTAGCGGGAGTAGATACGCAGTATTTT
v_gene: TRBV20-1; j_gene: TRBJ2-7; d_gene: TRBD2; len: 14; abundance: many; CDR3aa: CSAILSGIGYEQYF; CDR3nt: TGCAGTGCTATCCTTAGCGGGATAGGTTACGAGCAGTACTTC
v_gene: TRBV4-3; j_gene: TRBJ2-1; d_gene: NA; len: 16; abundance: many; CDR3aa: CASSQDSQSSYNEQFF; CDR3nt: TGCGCCAGCAGCCAAGACTCCCAGAGCTCCTACAATGAGCAGTTCTTC
v_gene: TRBV7-9; j_gene: TRBJ2-6; d_gene: NA; len: 15; abundance: many; CDR3aa: CASSPGPGGANVLTF; CDR3nt: TGTGCCAGCAGCCCAGGCCCTGGGGGGGCCAACGTCCTGACTTTC
v_gene: TRBV6-1; j_gene: TRBJ1-2; d_gene: NA; len: 13; abundance: many; CDR3aa: CASTEGSYYGYTF; CDR3nt: TGTGCCAGCACCGAGGGGAGTTACTATGGCTACACCTTC
v_gene: TRBV12-3/TRBV12-4; j_gene: TRBJ2-3; d_gene: NA; len: 16; abundance: many; CDR3aa: CASSPLGLAALDTQYF; CDR3nt: TGTGCCAGCAGCCCGTTGGGGCTAGCTGCACTAGATACGCAGTATTTT
v_gene: TRBV6-5; j_gene: TRBJ2-6; d_gene: NA; len: 14; abundance: many; CDR3aa: CASSYSGGANVLTF; CDR3nt: TGTGCCAGCAGTTATTCCGGTGGGGCCAACGTCCTGACTTTC
v_gene: TRBV19; j_gene: TRBJ2-1; d_gene: NA; len: 15; abundance: many; CDR3aa: CASSITTPSYNEQFF; CDR3nt: TGTGCCAGTAGTATAACCACTCCCTCCTACAATGAGCAGTTCTTC
v_gene: TRBV27; j_gene: TRBJ2-2; d_gene: TRBD2; len: 14; abundance: many; CDR3aa: CASTLAGAAGELFF; CDR3nt: TGTGCCAGCACCCTAGCGGGAGCGGCCGGGGAGCTGTTTTTT